Listed below are T cell receptor beta chains from one sample, sequenced in a study of regulatory T cells in long-lasting Graves disease. TCRdb reprocessed the multiplex PCR reads via MiXCR and lists one record per CDR3 protein. The sample has roughly 400,000 distinct CDR3 sequences; roughly a fifth are singletons. This specimen consisted of peripheral blood mononuclear cells (PBMCs), obtained when the disease was refractory, from a patient treated with antithyroid drugs. The receptors derive from a female donor with Graves disease. Each CDR3 is given with its conserved first and last residue. Each record gives: V gene, J gene, clone size, D gene, CDR3 protein, CDR3 DNA. D genes are given only for firm matches. Not every row has a clone size; where given, it reads once, few, many or a size class.

v_call: TRBV3-1
j_call: TRBJ2-2
clone_size: -
d_call: -
cdr3_aa: CASSQAESLVGGELFF
cdr3_nt: TGTGCCAGCAGCCAAGCTGAATCTCTAGTTGGCGGGGAGCTGTTTTTT

v_call: TRBV28
j_call: TRBJ1-5
clone_size: many
d_call: -
cdr3_aa: CASSLSSNQPQHF
cdr3_nt: TGTGCCAGCAGCTTGAGCAGCAATCAGCCCCAGCATTTT

v_call: TRBV28
j_call: TRBJ1-5
clone_size: many
d_call: -
cdr3_aa: CASSFRVWSNQPQHF
cdr3_nt: TGTGCCAGCAGTTTTCGGGTGTGGAGCAATCAGCCCCAGCATTTT

v_call: TRBV5-6
j_call: TRBJ2-5
clone_size: few
d_call: -
cdr3_aa: CASSPGASGWETQYF
cdr3_nt: TGTGCCAGCAGCCCCGGAGCATCGGGGTGGGAGACCCAGTACTTC

v_call: TRBV29-1
j_call: TRBJ1-3
clone_size: -
d_call: -
cdr3_aa: CSVGGGNTIYF
cdr3_nt: TGCAGCGTTGGGGGGGGGAACACCATATATTTT

v_call: TRBV20-1
j_call: TRBJ1-3
clone_size: few
d_call: -
cdr3_aa: CSGREGRGNTIYF
cdr3_nt: TGCAGTGGCAGAGAGGGTCGGGGAAACACCATATATTTT

v_call: TRBV3-1
j_call: TRBJ2-2
clone_size: few
d_call: -
cdr3_aa: CASSTGMGTGTGELFF
cdr3_nt: TGTGCCAGCAGCACTGGGATGGGGACGGGCACCGGGGAGCTGTTTTTT

v_call: TRBV5-1
j_call: TRBJ1-1
clone_size: -
d_call: -
cdr3_aa: CASSSTGLEATEAFF
cdr3_nt: TGCGCCAGCAGCTCGACAGGACTTGAAGCCACTGAAGCTTTCTTT

v_call: TRBV7-8
j_call: TRBJ2-7
clone_size: -
d_call: TRBD2
cdr3_aa: CASSTFTSGRVYEQYF
cdr3_nt: TGTGCCAGCAGCACCTTCACTAGCGGGAGAGTCTACGAGCAGTACTTC

v_call: TRBV5-1
j_call: TRBJ1-2
clone_size: many
d_call: TRBD1
cdr3_aa: CASSLGQADYGYTF
cdr3_nt: TGTGCCAGCAGTCTGGGACAGGCGGACTATGGCTACACCTTC

v_call: TRBV24-1
j_call: TRBJ2-3
clone_size: few
d_call: -
cdr3_aa: CATSDRTPTGTDTQYF
cdr3_nt: TGTGCCACCAGTGACCGGACACCCACGGGGACAGATACGCAGTATTTT

v_call: TRBV2
j_call: TRBJ2-2
clone_size: many
d_call: TRBD2
cdr3_aa: CASSKRGLAGAGELFF
cdr3_nt: TGTGCCAGCAGCAAGAGGGGTCTAGCGGGAGCCGGGGAGCTGTTTTTT

v_call: TRBV5-6
j_call: TRBJ2-7
clone_size: once
d_call: -
cdr3_aa: CASSYWNSYEQYF
cdr3_nt: TGTGCCAGCAGCTACTGGAATTCCTACGAGCAGTACTTC

v_call: TRBV28
j_call: TRBJ1-6
clone_size: many
d_call: -
cdr3_aa: CASIRDDYNSPLHF
cdr3_nt: TGTGCCAGCATCAGGGACGACTATAATTCACCCCTCCACTTT

v_call: TRBV20-1
j_call: TRBJ2-3
clone_size: few
d_call: TRBD2
cdr3_aa: CSAKASGRETQYF
cdr3_nt: TGCAGTGCTAAGGCTAGCGGGAGGGAAACGCAGTATTTT

v_call: TRBV18
j_call: TRBJ2-5
clone_size: few
d_call: -
cdr3_aa: CASSPPFGGVETQYF
cdr3_nt: TGTGCCAGCTCACCACCGTTTGGGGGAGTCGAGACCCAGTACTTC

v_call: TRBV6-1
j_call: TRBJ2-2
clone_size: few
d_call: -
cdr3_aa: CAAHRRAGELFF
cdr3_nt: TGTGCCGCCCACCGCAGGGCTGGGGAGCTGTTTTTT

v_call: TRBV19
j_call: TRBJ2-1
clone_size: once
d_call: TRBD2
cdr3_aa: CASKTGLAGYNEQFF
cdr3_nt: TGTGCCAGTAAGACCGGACTAGCGGGGTACAATGAGCAGTTCTTC

v_call: TRBV5-4
j_call: TRBJ1-2
clone_size: -
d_call: TRBD1
cdr3_aa: CASSRDRGRNGYTF
cdr3_nt: TGTGCCAGCAGCCGGGACAGGGGTCGAAATGGCTACACCTTC

v_call: TRBV30
j_call: TRBJ2-5
clone_size: many
d_call: -
cdr3_aa: CAWAELVIGTQYF
cdr3_nt: TGTGCCTGGGCCGAACTAGTGATTGGGACCCAGTACTTC

v_call: TRBV6-1
j_call: TRBJ2-7
clone_size: many
d_call: -
cdr3_aa: CASRETGRGYEQYF
cdr3_nt: TGTGCCAGCAGGGAGACAGGACGGGGCTACGAGCAGTACTTC

v_call: TRBV27
j_call: TRBJ2-7
clone_size: many
d_call: -
cdr3_aa: CASSVYGSYEQYF
cdr3_nt: TGTGCCAGCAGCGTTTACGGTTCCTACGAGCAGTACTTC

v_call: TRBV20-1
j_call: TRBJ1-3
clone_size: few
d_call: -
cdr3_aa: CSAFDSSGNTIYF
cdr3_nt: TGCAGTGCTTTCGACAGCTCTGGAAACACCATATATTTT

v_call: TRBV7-2
j_call: TRBJ2-2
clone_size: many
d_call: -
cdr3_aa: CASSLEGFGELFF
cdr3_nt: TGTGCCAGCAGCTTAGAGGGGTTCGGGGAGCTGTTTTTT

v_call: TRBV6-1
j_call: TRBJ2-2
clone_size: few
d_call: -
cdr3_aa: CASTDARTGELFF
cdr3_nt: TGTGCCAGCACCGACGCTCGCACCGGGGAGCTGTTTTTT

v_call: TRBV12-3/TRBV12-4
j_call: TRBJ2-2
clone_size: few
d_call: -
cdr3_aa: CASSFVAGPVTTGELFF
cdr3_nt: TGTGCCAGCAGTTTCGTGGCGGGGCCGGTAACAACCGGGGAGCTGTTTTTT

v_call: TRBV7-9
j_call: TRBJ1-4
clone_size: few
d_call: TRBD1
cdr3_aa: CASSFRGINEKLFF
cdr3_nt: TGTGCCAGCAGCTTCAGGGGGATTAATGAAAAACTGTTTTTT

v_call: TRBV29-1
j_call: TRBJ2-7
clone_size: -
d_call: -
cdr3_aa: CSVVPGRKNEQYF
cdr3_nt: TGCAGCGTTGTGCCCGGGAGAAAGAACGAGCAGTACTTC

v_call: TRBV4-1
j_call: TRBJ2-5
clone_size: few
d_call: -
cdr3_aa: CASSQLGEARETQYF
cdr3_nt: TGCGCCAGCAGCCAACTTGGGGAAGCTAGGGAGACCCAGTACTTC

v_call: TRBV4-1
j_call: TRBJ2-2
clone_size: -
d_call: -
cdr3_aa: CASSQEGQSNTGELFF
cdr3_nt: TGCGCCAGCAGCCAAGAAGGACAGTCTAACACCGGGGAGCTGTTTTTT

v_call: TRBV29-1
j_call: TRBJ2-7
clone_size: -
d_call: TRBD1
cdr3_aa: CSARGTGRLQYF
cdr3_nt: TGCAGCGCCCGAGGGACAGGGCGCCTGCAGTACTTC

v_call: TRBV6-5
j_call: TRBJ2-7
clone_size: -
d_call: -
cdr3_aa: CASSYTRFEYGCTF
cdr3_nt: TGTGCCAGCAGTTACACCAGGTTTGAGTATGGCTGCACCTTC

v_call: TRBV20-1
j_call: TRBJ2-5
clone_size: many
d_call: TRBD1
cdr3_aa: CSALDREWQETQYF
cdr3_nt: TGCAGTGCCTTAGACAGGGAGTGGCAAGAGACCCAGTACTTC

v_call: TRBV28
j_call: TRBJ2-3
clone_size: -
d_call: -
cdr3_aa: CASASLRTTDTQYF
cdr3_nt: TGTGCCAGCGCCTCCCTTCGTACTACAGATACGCAGTATTTT

v_call: TRBV7-2
j_call: TRBJ2-5
clone_size: -
d_call: TRBD1
cdr3_aa: CASSPLGQRQETQYF
cdr3_nt: TGTGCCAGCAGCCCGCTGGGACAGAGACAAGAGACCCAGTACTTC

v_call: TRBV7-9
j_call: TRBJ1-2
clone_size: many
d_call: TRBD1
cdr3_aa: CASSGDDRGFGYGYTF
cdr3_nt: TGTGCCAGCAGCGGGGACGACAGGGGCTTCGGGTATGGCTACACCTTC

v_call: TRBV4-1
j_call: TRBJ2-7
clone_size: -
d_call: -
cdr3_aa: CASSQVPRGFSYEQYF
cdr3_nt: TGCGCCAGCAGCCAAGTACCCCGAGGCTTCTCCTACGAGCAGTACTTC

v_call: TRBV9
j_call: TRBJ2-7
clone_size: once
d_call: TRBD2
cdr3_aa: CASNLAGGQEEQYF
cdr3_nt: TGTGCCAGCAACTTAGCGGGAGGGCAGGAGGAGCAGTACTTC

v_call: TRBV20-1
j_call: TRBJ1-1
clone_size: -
d_call: -
cdr3_aa: CSARDFRNREETFF
cdr3_nt: TGCAGTGCTAGAGATTTTCGCAACAGGGAGGAGACTTTCTTT

v_call: TRBV20-1
j_call: TRBJ1-1
clone_size: -
d_call: -
cdr3_aa: CSASEHANTEAFF
cdr3_nt: TGCAGTGCTAGCGAACACGCGAACACTGAAGCTTTCTTT

v_call: TRBV2
j_call: TRBJ1-2
clone_size: many
d_call: -
cdr3_aa: CASSELTGLGDTF
cdr3_nt: TGTGCCAGCAGTGAACTGACGGGGTTGGGAGACACCTTC

v_call: TRBV27
j_call: TRBJ2-7
clone_size: -
d_call: -
cdr3_aa: CASCKTIHSYEQYF
cdr3_nt: TGTGCCAGCTGTAAGACCATCCACTCCTACGAGCAGTACTTC

v_call: TRBV12-3/TRBV12-4
j_call: TRBJ2-3
clone_size: -
d_call: -
cdr3_aa: CASTIRQDSTDTQYF
cdr3_nt: TGTGCCAGCACCATCCGACAGGACAGCACAGATACGCAGTATTTT

v_call: TRBV6-2/TRBV6-3
j_call: TRBJ2-7
clone_size: -
d_call: -
cdr3_aa: CASSYSDWDGNYEQYF
cdr3_nt: TGTGCCAGCAGTTACTCAGATTGGGACGGAAACTACGAGCAGTACTTC

v_call: TRBV30
j_call: TRBJ2-5
clone_size: few
d_call: TRBD1
cdr3_aa: CAWSVPWDREETQYF
cdr3_nt: TGTGCCTGGAGTGTACCTTGGGACAGGGAAGAGACCCAGTACTTC

v_call: TRBV20-1
j_call: TRBJ2-2
clone_size: few
d_call: -
cdr3_aa: CSASSGENTGELFF
cdr3_nt: TGCAGTGCTAGTTCCGGGGAGAACACCGGGGAGCTGTTTTTT

v_call: TRBV5-1
j_call: TRBJ1-4
clone_size: many
d_call: -
cdr3_aa: CASSFGELWREKLFF
cdr3_nt: TGCGCCAGCAGCTTCGGGGAATTGTGGCGTGAAAAACTGTTTTTT

v_call: TRBV6-4
j_call: TRBJ2-2
clone_size: -
d_call: -
cdr3_aa: CASRPGTTTGELFF
cdr3_nt: TGTGCCAGCAGGCCCGGGACAACCACCGGGGAGCTGTTTTTT

v_call: TRBV29-1
j_call: TRBJ2-6
clone_size: -
d_call: TRBD2
cdr3_aa: CRRGGLAGFGANVLTF
cdr3_nt: TGCAGACGCGGCGGACTAGCGGGATTTGGGGCCAACGTCCTGACTTTC

v_call: TRBV12-5
j_call: TRBJ2-1
clone_size: -
d_call: TRBD2
cdr3_aa: CASGFSGRKGEQFF
cdr3_nt: TGTGCTAGTGGGTTTAGCGGGAGGAAAGGTGAGCAGTTCTTC

v_call: TRBV28
j_call: TRBJ1-2
clone_size: many
d_call: TRBD1
cdr3_aa: CASSRGQAPLGYTF
cdr3_nt: TGTGCCAGCAGCAGGGGACAGGCTCCACTCGGCTACACCTTC

v_call: TRBV7-8
j_call: TRBJ2-5
clone_size: many
d_call: -
cdr3_aa: CASSRVAWGKETQYF
cdr3_nt: TGTGCCAGCAGCCGTGTAGCGTGGGGGAAGGAGACCCAGTACTTC

v_call: TRBV2
j_call: TRBJ1-1
clone_size: many
d_call: -
cdr3_aa: CASSEGHTNTEAFF
cdr3_nt: TGTGCCAGCAGTGAGGGACATACGAACACTGAAGCTTTCTTT

v_call: TRBV12-3/TRBV12-4
j_call: TRBJ1-3
clone_size: -
d_call: -
cdr3_aa: CASSWDGSSGNTIYF
cdr3_nt: TGTGCCAGCAGCTGGGACGGATCCTCTGGAAACACCATATATTTT